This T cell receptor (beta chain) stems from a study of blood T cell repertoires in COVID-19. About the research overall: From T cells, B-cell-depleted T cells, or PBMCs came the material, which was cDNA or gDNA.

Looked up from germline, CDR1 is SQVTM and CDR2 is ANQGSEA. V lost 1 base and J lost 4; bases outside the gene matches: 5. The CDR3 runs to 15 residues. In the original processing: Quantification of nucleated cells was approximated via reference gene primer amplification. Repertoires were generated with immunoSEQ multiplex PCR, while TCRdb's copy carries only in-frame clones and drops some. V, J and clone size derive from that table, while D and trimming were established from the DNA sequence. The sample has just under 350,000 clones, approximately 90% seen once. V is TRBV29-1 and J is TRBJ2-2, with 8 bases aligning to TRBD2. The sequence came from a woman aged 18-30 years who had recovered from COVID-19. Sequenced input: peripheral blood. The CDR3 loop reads CSVEVQREITGELFF. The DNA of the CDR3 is TGCAGCGTTGAAGTCCAGCGGGAGATCACCGGGGAGCTGTTTTTT.